The clone carrying this TCR beta chain showed up just a few times. CDR1 and CDR2 (germline): LNHDA, SQIVND (reference sequence). CDR3 length: 10 amino acids. V shed 8 bases and J shed 7 bases, with 8 bases lying between them. This sample was taken from a study of shared T cell receptors in the human thymus. Libraries were prepared by immunoSEQ multiplex PCR; TCRdb keeps only in-frame clonotypes and omits some of them. This sample has around 340,000 clones, with 85% to 95% found just once. The chain combines TRBV19 with TRBJ1-2; D is perhaps TRBD1 (5 bases). Sequenced: thymocytes. This receptor was obtained from a human donor. CDR3 residues: CASRGRGYTF. CDR3 bases: TGTGCCAGTCGGGGACGTGGCTACACCTTC.